The 11 T cell receptor beta chains below were found in one sample sequenced in a study of blood T cell repertoires in COVID-19. Sequencing used immunoSEQ multiplex PCR; TCRdb keeps in-frame clones, though not all of them. The data hold 200,000 to 250,000 clones, with 75% to 85% observed a single time. Input material: peripheral blood. The receptors were sampled from a woman in her thirties with COVID-19, enrolled during active disease.

This chain connects TRBV13 to TRBJ1-1; no reliable D call. V was clipped by 4 bases and J by 1 base, with 13 bases between them. Germline V gene sequence: CDR1 PRHDT, CDR2 FYEKMQ (reference sequence). The CDR3 spans 15 residues. CDR3 sequence reads: CASSSPGDGNTEAFF. CDR3 nucleotide sequence: TGTGCCAGCAGCTCCCCGGGAGACGGGAACACTGAAGCTTTCTTT. The complete variable domain, with remaining parts taken from reference TRBV13 and TRBJ1-1, reads AAGVIQSPRHLIKEKRETATLKCYPIPRHDTVYWYQQGPGQDPQFLISFYEKMQSDKGSIPDRFSAQQFSDYHSELNMSSLELGDSALYFCASSSPGDGNTEAFFGQGTRLTVV.

The chain joins TRBV9 to TRBJ1-1; no reliable D call. V lost 0 bases, J lost 6 bases, and 9 bases lay in between. The germline V gene encodes CDR1 SGDLS and CDR2 YYNGEE. The CDR3 covers 13 residues. The CDR3 loop is CASSVAGTAEAFF. CDR3 bases: TGTGCCAGCAGCGTAGCGGGAACCGCTGAAGCTTTCTTT.

The chain recombines TRBV5-1 with TRBJ1-4; tentatively, D is TRBD1 (5 bases). The length of the CDR3 is 13 residues. V lost 2 bases, J lost 6 bases, and 8 bases lay in between. Germline V CDR1 and CDR2: SGHRS, YFSETQ. Written as DNA, the CDR3 is TGCGCCAGCAGCTTCGACAGCTATGAAAAACTGTTTTTT. Translation: CASSFDSYEKLFF.

This chain uses TRBV15 with TRBJ2-7; D is possibly TRBD2 (5 bases). This CDR3 has 13 amino acids. The V end lost 3 bases, the J end lost 7 bases, and 13 bases lay between the germline ends. In germline, CDR1 is LNHNV, CDR2 YYDKDF (reference sequence). The CDR3 bases are TGTGCCACCAGCAGGCCTGGAGGACGGGAGCAGTACTTC. Amino acids: CATSRPGGREQYF.

The chain uses TRBV5-1 and TRBJ2-7, with 7 bases identical to TRBD1. Trimming removed 0 bases from V and 4 bases from J; junction bases left unmatched: 7. Germline CDR1 reads SGHRS; CDR2 reads YFSETQ. The CDR3 is 15 residues long. CDR3 sequence: CASSLVGGTSYEQYF. CDR3 DNA: TGCGCCAGCAGCTTGGTAGGGGGCACTTCGTACGAGCAGTACTTC.

The V and J genes are TRBV19 and TRBJ1-2; possibly TRBD1 for D (5 bases). The CDR3 totals 16 residues. V was clipped by 3 bases and J by 6 bases, with 20 bases between them. Germline CDR1 is LNHDA and CDR2 is SQIVND (reference sequence). CDR3 protein: CASSIPGRGGYDGYTF. In DNA form, the CDR3 reads TGTGCCAGTAGTATCCCAGGGAGGGGAGGTTATGATGGCTACACCTTC.

This chain joins TRBV11-3 and TRBJ2-1; D may be TRBD2 (5 bases). The CDR3 loop spans 15 amino acids. V dropped 5 bases and J dropped 0 bases, with 11 bases sitting between them. CDR1 and CDR2 (germline): SGHNT, YENEEA. The CDR3 DNA reads TGTGCCAGCAGCCGAGGGAGCAGCTCCTACAATGAGCAGTTCTTC. This sequence encodes CASSRGSSSYNEQFF.

The CDR3 sequence: CASSLTGGDGYTF. CDR3 in DNA: TGTGCCAGCAGTCTGACAGGGGGCGATGGCTACACCTTC. The V and J genes are TRBV28 and TRBJ1-2, with 10 bases identical to TRBD1. Germline CDR1 is MDHEN and CDR2 is SYDVKM. The V segment lost 5 bases and the J segment 6 bases; nucleotides outside the gene matches: 3. The length of the CDR3 is 13 residues.

This clone came up once. CDR3 residues: CAGGTAYEQYF. The CDR3 nucleotides are TGTGCCGGTGGGACAGCCTACGAGCAGTACTTC. This chain joins TRBV28 and TRBJ2-7, with 7 bases identical to TRBD1. The CDR3 loop spans 11 amino acids. Germline V gene data show CDR1 as MDHEN and CDR2 as SYDVKM. Germline trimming cut 11 bases from V and 2 bases from J; bases unmatched to any gene: 3.

The V gene is TRBV5-4, the J gene TRBJ2-5; 12 nucleotides align to TRBD2. V lost 4 bases and J lost 4; bases outside the gene matches: 5. The CDR3 consists of 15 residues. The germline V gene has CDR1 SGHNT and CDR2 YYREEE (reference sequence). The CDR3: CASSQRTSGAETQYF. CDR3 nucleotides: TGTGCCAGCAGCCAACGGACTAGCGGGGCAGAGACCCAGTACTTC.

This clone has just one count. The rearrangement links TRBV30 to TRBJ1-1; TRBD1 aligns across 7 bases. The CDR3 covers 12 residues. J lost 4 bases, V lost 7 bases, and 6 bases had no gene match. Germline CDR1 GTSNPN, CDR2 SVGIG (reference sequence). CDR3 protein: CAYQTGATEAFF. CDR3 in DNA: TGTGCCTACCAAACAGGGGCCACTGAAGCTTTCTTT. Complete variable domain (other parts from reference TRBV30 and TRBJ1-1): SQTIHQWPATLVQPVGSPLSLECTVEGTSNPNLYWYRQAAGRGLQLLFYSVGIGQISSEVPQNLSASRPQDRQFILSSKKLLLSDSGFYLCAYQTGATEAFFGQGTRLTVV.